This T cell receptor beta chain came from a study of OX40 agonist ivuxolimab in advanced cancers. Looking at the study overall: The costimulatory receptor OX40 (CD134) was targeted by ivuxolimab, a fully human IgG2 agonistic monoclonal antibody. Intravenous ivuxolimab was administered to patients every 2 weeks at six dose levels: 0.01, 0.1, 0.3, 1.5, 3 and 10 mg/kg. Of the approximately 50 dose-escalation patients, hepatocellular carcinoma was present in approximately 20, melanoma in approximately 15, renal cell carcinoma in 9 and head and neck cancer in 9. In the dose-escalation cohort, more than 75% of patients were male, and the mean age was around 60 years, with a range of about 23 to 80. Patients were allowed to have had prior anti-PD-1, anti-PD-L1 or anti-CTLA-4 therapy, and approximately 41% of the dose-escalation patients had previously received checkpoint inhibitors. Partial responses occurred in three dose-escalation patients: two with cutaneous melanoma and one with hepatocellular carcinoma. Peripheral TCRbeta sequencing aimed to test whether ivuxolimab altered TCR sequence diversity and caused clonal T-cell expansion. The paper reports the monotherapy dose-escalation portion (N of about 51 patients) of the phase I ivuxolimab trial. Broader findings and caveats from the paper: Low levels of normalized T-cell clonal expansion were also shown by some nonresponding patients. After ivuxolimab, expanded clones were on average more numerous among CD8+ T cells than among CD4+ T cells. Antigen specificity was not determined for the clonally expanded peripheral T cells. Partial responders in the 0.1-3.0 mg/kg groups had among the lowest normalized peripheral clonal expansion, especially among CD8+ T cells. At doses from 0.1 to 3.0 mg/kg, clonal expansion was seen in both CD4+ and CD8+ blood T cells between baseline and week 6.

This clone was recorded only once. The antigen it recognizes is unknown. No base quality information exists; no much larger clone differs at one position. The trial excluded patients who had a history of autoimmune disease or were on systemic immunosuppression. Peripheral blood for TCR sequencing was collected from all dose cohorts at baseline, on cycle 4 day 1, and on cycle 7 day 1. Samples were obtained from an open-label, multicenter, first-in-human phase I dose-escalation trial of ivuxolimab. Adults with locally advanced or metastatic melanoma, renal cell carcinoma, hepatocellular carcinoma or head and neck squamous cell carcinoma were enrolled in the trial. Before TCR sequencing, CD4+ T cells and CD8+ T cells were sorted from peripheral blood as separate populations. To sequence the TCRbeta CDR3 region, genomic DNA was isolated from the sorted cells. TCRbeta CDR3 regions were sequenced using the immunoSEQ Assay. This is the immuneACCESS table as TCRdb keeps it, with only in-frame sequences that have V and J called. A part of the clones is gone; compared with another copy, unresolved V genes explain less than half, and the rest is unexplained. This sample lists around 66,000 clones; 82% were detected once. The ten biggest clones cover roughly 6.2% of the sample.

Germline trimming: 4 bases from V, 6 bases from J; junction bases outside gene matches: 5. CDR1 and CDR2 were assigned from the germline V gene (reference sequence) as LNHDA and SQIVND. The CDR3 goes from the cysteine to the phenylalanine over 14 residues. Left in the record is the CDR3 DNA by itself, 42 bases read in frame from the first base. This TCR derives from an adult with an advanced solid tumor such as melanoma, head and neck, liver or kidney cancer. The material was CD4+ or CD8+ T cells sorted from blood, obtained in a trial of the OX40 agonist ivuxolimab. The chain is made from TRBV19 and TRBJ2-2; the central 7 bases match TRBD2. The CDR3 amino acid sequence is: CASSRGTTSGELFF. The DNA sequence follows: TGTGCCAGTAGTAGGGGGACTACCTCCGGGGAGCTGTTTTTT.